This TCR beta chain was recovered during a study of shared clonotypes between healthy human individuals. The CDR3 is 15 residues long. CDR1 is MGHRA, CDR2 YSYEKL, per germline. V shed 1 base and J shed 5 bases, with 12 bases lying between them. This clone is judged medium-sized. Produced via immunoSEQ multiplex PCR; TCRdb's table is partial and in-frame only. Here the sample spans approximately 110,000 clones, about 63% being singletons. The specimen was memory CD8+ T cells sorted from blood. Indicated subset: CD45RO+ cells pooled with CCR7-negative TemRA cells. This receptor was taken from a woman in her twenties or thirties in good health. The chain combines TRBV4-1 with TRBJ1-5; D possibly corresponds to TRBD1 (5 bases). The CDR3 DNA is TGCGCCAGCAGCCAAGCGGGGGGGAACTATCAGCCCCAGCATTTT. It encodes CASSQAGGNYQPQHF.